Listed here is a single T cell receptor beta chain. Original handling: From reference gene primer amplification, estimates of nucleated cell counts were derived. The table came from immunoSEQ multiplex PCR; TCRdb's copy has only in-frame clones and leaves some out. The V and J calls and clone size are taken from that table; D and trimming were inferred from the DNA. This sample carries approximately 110,000 clones, around 86% of them seen once, and the ten largest clones take approximately 7.9%. Germline V gene lookup returns CDR1 MDHEN and CDR2 SYDVKM. J gave up 5 bases and V 5 bases, and 7 bases lay outside the gene matches. The CDR3 length is 14 residues. This specimen belongs to a study of blood T cell repertoires in COVID-19. Looking at the study overall: COVID-19 samples, acute and convalescent, were from the United States, Italy and Spain. PBMCs, B-cell-depleted T cells, or T cells were the source of the cDNA or gDNA that made up the material.

The sample comprised peripheral blood. The TCR sequence derives from a man between 65 and 79 years old with acute or convalescent COVID-19. The V gene is TRBV28, the J gene TRBJ2-5; 8 bases match TRBD2. Here the CDR3 DNA reads TGTGCCAGCAGTCGAGCGGGAGCGGAGGAGACCCAGTACTTC. Protein product: CASSRAGAEETQYF.